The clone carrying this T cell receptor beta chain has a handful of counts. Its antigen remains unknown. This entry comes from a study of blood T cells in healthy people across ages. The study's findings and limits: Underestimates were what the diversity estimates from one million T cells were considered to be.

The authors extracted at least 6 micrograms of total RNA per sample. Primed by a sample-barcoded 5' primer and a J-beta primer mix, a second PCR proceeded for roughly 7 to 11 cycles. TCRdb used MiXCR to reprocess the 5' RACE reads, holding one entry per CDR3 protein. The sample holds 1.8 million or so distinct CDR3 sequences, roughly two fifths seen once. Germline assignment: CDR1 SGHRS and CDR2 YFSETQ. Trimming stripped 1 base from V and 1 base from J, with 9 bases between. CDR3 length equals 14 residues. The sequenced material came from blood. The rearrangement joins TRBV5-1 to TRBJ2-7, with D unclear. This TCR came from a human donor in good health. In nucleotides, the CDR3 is TGCGCCAGCAGCTTGCAATCACAGTCCTACGAGCAGTACTTC. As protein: CASSLQSQSYEQYF.